The clone carrying this T cell receptor (beta chain) appeared a few times. Its specificity is unknown. Making use of molecular barcodes, quantitative 5'-RACE generated TCR beta libraries. TCRdb fed the 5' RACE reads into MiXCR, producing one record per CDR3 protein. The sample lists roughly 230,000 distinct CDR3 sequences, about 20% occurring once. The CDR3 loop spans 15 amino acids. Germline V lookup: CDR1 MNHEY, CDR2 SVGAGI. Trimming removed 6 bases from V and 2 bases from J; junction bases left unmatched: 8. The data originate from a study of CD8 T cells in ankylosing spondylitis. Study conclusions and caveats: Significant enrichment of disease-linked clones was reported in matched ankylosing spondylitis synovial fluid.

The receptor comes from a male donor with ankylosing spondylitis or in good health (not recorded which). The V call is TRBV6-5, the J call TRBJ2-3; 7 nucleotides line up with TRBD1. Sequenced input: blood, either unsorted or a sorted T cell fraction (not recorded which). The DNA of the CDR3 is TGTGCCAGCAGCTACCCGGGACAGAACACAGATACGCAGTATTTT. It translates to CASSYPGQNTDTQYF.